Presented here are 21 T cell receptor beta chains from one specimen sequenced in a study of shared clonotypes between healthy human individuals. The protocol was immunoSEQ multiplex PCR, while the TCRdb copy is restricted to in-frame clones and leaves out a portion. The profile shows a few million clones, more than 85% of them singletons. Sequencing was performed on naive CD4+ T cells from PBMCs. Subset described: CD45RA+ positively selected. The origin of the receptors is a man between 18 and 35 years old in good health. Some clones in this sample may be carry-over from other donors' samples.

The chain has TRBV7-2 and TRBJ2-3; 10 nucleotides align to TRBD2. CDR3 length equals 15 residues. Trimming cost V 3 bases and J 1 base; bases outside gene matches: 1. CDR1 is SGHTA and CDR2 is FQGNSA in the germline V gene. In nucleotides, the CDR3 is TGTGCCAGCAGCTTTGGGACTAGCGGCACAGATACGCAGTATTTT. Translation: CASSFGTSGTDTQYF.

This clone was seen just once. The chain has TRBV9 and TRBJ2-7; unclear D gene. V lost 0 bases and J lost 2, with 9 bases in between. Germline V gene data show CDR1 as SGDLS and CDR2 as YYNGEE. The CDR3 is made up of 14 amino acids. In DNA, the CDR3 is TGTGCCAGCAGCGTAGCGGCCAGCACCTACGAGCAGTACTTC. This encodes CASSVAASTYEQYF.

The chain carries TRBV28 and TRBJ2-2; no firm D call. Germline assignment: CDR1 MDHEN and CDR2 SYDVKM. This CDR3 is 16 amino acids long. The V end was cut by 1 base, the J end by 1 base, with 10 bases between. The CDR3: CASSLFGLLNTGELFF. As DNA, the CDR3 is TGTGCCAGCAGTTTATTTGGGCTTTTGAACACCGGGGAGCTGTTTTTT.

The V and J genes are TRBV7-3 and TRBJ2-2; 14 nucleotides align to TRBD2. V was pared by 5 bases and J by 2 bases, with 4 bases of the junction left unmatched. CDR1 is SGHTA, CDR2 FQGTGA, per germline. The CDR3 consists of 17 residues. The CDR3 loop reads CASSPGLAGGNTGELFF. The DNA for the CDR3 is TGTGCCAGCAGCCCTGGACTAGCGGGAGGTAACACCGGGGAGCTGTTTTTT.

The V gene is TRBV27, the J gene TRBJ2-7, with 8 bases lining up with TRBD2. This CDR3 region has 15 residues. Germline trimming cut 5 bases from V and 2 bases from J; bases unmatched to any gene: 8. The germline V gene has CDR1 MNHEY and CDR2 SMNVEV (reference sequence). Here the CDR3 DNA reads TGTGCCAGCAGTAAACGAACTAGCGGAACCTACGAGCAGTACTTC. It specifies CASSKRTSGTYEQYF.

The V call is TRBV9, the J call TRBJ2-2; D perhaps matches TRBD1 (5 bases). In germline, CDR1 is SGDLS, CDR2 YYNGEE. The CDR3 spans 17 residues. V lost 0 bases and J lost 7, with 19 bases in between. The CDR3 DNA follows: TGTGCCAGCAGCGTAGAGGAAGGGGCGCGTTACCGCGGGGAGCTGTTTTTT. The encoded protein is CASSVEEGARYRGELFF.

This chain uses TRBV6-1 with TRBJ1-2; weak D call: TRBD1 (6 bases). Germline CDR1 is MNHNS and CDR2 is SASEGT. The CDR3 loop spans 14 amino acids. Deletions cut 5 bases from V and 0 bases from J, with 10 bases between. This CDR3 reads CASSTTGTNYGYTF. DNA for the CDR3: TGTGCCAGCAGTACGACAGGCACTAACTATGGCTACACCTTC.

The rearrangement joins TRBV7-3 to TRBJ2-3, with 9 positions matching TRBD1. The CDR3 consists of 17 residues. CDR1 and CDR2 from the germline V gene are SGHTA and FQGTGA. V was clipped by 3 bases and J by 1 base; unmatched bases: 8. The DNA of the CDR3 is TGTGCCAGCAGCTTTCGCGGACAGGGGAGGGGCACAGATACGCAGTATTTT. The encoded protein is CASSFRGQGRGTDTQYF.

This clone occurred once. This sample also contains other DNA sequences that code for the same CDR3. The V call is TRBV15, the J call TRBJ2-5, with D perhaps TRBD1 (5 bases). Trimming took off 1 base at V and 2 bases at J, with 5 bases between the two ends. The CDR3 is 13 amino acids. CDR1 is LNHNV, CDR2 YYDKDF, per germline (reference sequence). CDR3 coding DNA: TGTGCCACCAGCAGAGCAGGGCAAGAGACCCAGTACTTC. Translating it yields CATSRAGQETQYF.

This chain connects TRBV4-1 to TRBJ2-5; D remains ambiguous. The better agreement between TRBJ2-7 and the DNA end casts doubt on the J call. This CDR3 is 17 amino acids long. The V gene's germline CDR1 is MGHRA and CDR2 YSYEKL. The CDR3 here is CASSPESARPISYEQYF. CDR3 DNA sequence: TGCGCCAGCAGCCCGGAATCGGCCCGTCCCATCTCCTACGAGCAGTACTTC.

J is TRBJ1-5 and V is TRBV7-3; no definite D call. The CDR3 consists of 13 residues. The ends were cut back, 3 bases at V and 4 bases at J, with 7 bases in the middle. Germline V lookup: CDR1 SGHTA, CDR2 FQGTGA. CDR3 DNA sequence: TGTGCCAGCAGCTTTGGCGCAAATCAGCCCCAGCATTTT. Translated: CASSFGANQPQHF.

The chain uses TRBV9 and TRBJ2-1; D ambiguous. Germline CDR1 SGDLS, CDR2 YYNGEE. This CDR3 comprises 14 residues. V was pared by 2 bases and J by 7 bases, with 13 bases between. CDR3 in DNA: TGTGCCAGCAGCGTTGGAAGCCCAACAAATGAGCAGTTCTTC. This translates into CASSVGSPTNEQFF.

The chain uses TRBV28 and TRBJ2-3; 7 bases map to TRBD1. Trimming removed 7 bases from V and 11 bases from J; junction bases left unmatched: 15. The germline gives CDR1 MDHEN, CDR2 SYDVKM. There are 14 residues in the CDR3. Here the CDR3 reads CASTAMTGIYGQYF. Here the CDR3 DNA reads TGTGCCAGCACCGCAATGACAGGGATCTATGGGCAGTATTTT.

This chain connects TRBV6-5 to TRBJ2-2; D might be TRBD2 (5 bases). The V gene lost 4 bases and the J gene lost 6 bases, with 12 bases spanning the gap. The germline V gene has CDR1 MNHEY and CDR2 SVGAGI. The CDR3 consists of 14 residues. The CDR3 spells CASSFLTISGELFF. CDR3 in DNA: TGTGCCAGCAGTTTCCTGACTATCTCCGGGGAGCTGTTTTTT.

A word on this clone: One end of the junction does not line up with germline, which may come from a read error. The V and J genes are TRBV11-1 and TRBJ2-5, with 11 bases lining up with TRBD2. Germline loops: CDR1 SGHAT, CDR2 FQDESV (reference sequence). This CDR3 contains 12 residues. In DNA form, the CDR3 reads TGTGCCAGCAGCTTCAAACCGGGACTAGCGGACTTC. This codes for CASSFKPGLADF.

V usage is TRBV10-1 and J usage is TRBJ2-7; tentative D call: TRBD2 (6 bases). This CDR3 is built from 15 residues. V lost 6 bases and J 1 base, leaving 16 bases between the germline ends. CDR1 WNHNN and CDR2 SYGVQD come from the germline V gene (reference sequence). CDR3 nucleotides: TGCGCCAGCAGGGATCTAGCGCGAAGGTCCTACGAGCAGTACTTC. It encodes CASRDLARRSYEQYF.

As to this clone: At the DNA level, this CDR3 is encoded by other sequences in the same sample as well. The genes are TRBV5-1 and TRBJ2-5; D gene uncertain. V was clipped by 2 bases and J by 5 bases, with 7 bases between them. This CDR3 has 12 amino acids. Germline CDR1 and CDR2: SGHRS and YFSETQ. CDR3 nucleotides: TGCGCCAGCAGCTTAATGGGTGAGACCCAGTACTTC. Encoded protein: CASSLMGETQYF.

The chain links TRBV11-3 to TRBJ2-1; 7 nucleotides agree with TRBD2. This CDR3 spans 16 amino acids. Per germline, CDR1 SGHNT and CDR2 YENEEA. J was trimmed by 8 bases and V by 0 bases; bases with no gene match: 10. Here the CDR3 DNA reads TGTGCCAGCAGCTTAGATCGAATAGCGGGCAGCGATGAGCAGTTCTTC. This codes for CASSLDRIAGSDEQFF.

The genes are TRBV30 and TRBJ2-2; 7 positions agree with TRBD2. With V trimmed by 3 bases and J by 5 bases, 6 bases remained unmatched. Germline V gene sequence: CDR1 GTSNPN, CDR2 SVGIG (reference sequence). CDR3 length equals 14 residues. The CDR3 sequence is CAWRWLAGTGELFF. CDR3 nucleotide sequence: TGTGCCTGGAGATGGTTAGCGGGTACCGGGGAGCTGTTTTTT.

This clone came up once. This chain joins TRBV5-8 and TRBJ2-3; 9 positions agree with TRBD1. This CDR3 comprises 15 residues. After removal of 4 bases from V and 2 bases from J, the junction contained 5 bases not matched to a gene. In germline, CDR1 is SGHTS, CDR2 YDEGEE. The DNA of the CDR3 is TGTGCCAGCAGCCCTGGACAGGGGTCCACAGATACGCAGTATTTT. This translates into CASSPGQGSTDTQYF.

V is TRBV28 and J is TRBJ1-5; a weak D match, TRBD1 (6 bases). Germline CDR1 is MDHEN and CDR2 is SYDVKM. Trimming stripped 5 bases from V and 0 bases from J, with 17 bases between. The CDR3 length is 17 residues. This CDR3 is CASSIAGAGYSNQPQHF. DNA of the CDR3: TGTGCCAGCAGTATCGCGGGGGCGGGGTATAGCAATCAGCCCCAGCATTTT.